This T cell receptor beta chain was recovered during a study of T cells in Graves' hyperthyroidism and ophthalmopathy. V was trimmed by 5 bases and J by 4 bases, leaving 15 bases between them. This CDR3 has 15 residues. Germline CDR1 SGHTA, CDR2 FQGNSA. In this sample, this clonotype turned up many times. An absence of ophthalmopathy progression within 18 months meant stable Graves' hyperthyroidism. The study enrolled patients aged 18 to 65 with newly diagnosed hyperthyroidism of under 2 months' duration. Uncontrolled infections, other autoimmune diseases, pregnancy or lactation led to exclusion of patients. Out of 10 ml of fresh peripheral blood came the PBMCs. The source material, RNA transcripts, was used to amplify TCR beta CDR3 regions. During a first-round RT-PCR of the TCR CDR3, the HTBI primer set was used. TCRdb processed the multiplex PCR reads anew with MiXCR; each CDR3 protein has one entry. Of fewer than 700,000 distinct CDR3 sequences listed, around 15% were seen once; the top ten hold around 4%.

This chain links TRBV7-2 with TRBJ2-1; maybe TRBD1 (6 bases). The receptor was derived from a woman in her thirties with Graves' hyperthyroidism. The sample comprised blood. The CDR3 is CASSPNRDGYNEQFF. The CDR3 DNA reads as TGTGCCAGCAGCCCGAACAGGGATGGTTACAATGAGCAGTTCTTC. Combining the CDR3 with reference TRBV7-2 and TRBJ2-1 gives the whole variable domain GAGVSQSPSNKVTEKGKDVELRCDPISGHTALYWYRQSLGQGLEFLIYFQGNSAPDKSGLPSDRFSAERTGGSVSTLTIQRTQQEDSAVYLCASSPNRDGYNEQFFGPGTRLTVL.